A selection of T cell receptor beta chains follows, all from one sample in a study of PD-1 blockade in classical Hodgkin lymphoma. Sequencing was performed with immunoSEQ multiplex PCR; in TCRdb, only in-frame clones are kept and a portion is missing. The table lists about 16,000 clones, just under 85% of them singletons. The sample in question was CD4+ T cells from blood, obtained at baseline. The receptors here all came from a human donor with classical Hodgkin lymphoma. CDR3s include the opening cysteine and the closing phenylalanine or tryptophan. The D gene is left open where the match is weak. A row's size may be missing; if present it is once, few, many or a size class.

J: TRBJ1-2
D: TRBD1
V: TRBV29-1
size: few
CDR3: CSVGDRTDGYTF
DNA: TGCAGCGTTGGGGACAGAACAGATGGCTACACCTTC

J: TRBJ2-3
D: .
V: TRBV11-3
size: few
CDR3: CASSSPGTDTQYF
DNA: TGTGCCAGCAGCTCCCCTGGCACAGATACGCAGTATTTT

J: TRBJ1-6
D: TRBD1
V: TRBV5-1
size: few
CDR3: CASSSGQNNSPLHF
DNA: TGCGCCAGCAGCTCGGGACAGAATAATTCACCCCTCCACTTT

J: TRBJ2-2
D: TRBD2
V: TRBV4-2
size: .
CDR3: CASRKRGANTGELFF
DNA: TGTGCCAGCAGAAAGCGGGGGGCCAACACCGGGGAGCTGTTTTTT

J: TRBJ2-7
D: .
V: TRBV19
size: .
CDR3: CASSIRDTYEQYF
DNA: TGTGCCAGTAGTATCCGGGACACCTACGAGCAGTACTTC

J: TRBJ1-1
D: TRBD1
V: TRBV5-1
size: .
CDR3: CASSWSWTGGEAFF
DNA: TGCGCCAGCAGCTGGAGCTGGACAGGCGGGGAAGCTTTCTTT

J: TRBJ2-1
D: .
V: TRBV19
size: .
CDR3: CASSAEGAYNEQFF
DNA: TGTGCCAGTAGTGCGGAGGGCGCCTACAATGAGCAGTTCTTC

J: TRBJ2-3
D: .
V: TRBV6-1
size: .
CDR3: CASSEGGDADTQYF
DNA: TGTGCCAGCAGTGAGGGTGGAGACGCAGATACGCAGTATTTT

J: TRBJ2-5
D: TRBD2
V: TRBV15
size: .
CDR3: CATSRGGTSGQETQYF
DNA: TGTGCCACCAGCAGAGGCGGGACTAGCGGCCAAGAGACCCAGTACTTC

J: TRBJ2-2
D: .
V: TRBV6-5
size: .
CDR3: CASSYRGGELFF
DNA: TGTGCCAGCAGTTACCGAGGCGGGGAGCTGTTTTTT

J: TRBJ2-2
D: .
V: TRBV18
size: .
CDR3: CASSREPWVSTGELFF
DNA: TGTGCCAGCTCACGCGAACCCTGGGTGTCCACCGGGGAGCTGTTTTTT

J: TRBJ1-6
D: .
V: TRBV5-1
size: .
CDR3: CASSPTPANSPLHF
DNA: TGCGCCAGCAGCCCCACGCCGGCAAATTCACCCCTCCACTTT

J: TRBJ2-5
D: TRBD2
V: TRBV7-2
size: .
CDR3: CASHPGGPQETQYF
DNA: TGTGCCAGCCACCCGGGGGGGCCGCAAGAGACCCAGTACTTC

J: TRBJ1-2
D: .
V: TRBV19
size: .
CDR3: CASSTGRRYGYTF
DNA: TGTGCCAGTAGTACTGGGCGTCGATATGGCTACACCTTC

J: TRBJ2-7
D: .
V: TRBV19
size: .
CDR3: CASSMWLESYEQYF
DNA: TGTGCCAGTAGTATGTGGCTAGAATCCTACGAGCAGTACTTC

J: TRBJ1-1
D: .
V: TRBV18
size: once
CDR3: CASSPIMDRNTEAFF
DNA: TGTGCCAGCTCACCTATAATGGACCGGAACACTGAAGCTTTCTTT

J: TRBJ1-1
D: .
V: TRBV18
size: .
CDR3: CASSSWGGNTEAFF
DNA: TGTGCCAGCTCCTCCTGGGGGGGAAACACTGAAGCTTTCTTT

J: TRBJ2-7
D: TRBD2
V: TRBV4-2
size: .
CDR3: CASSQGRRLGGEQYF
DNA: TGTGCCAGCAGCCAAGGTCGACGGCTCGGGGGGGAGCAGTACTTC

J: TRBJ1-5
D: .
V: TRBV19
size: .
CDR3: CASSMTNQPQHF
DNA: TGTGCCAGTAGTATGACCAATCAGCCCCAGCATTTT

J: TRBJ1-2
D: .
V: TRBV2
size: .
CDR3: CASSVATASSYTF
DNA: TGTGCCAGCAGTGTAGCGACAGCCAGTAGCTACACCTTC

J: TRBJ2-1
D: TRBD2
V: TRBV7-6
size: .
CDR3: CASSPGLALSYNEQFF
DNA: TGTGCCAGCAGCCCCGGACTAGCGCTATCCTACAATGAGCAGTTCTTC

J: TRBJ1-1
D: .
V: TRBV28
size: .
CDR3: CASSSPTRSGDTEAFF
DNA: TGTGCCAGCAGTTCACCCACGAGATCAGGGGACACTGAAGCTTTCTTT

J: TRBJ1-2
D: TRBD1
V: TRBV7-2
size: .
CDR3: CASSFTGGRNYGYTF
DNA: TGTGCCAGCAGCTTTACAGGGGGCCGTAACTATGGCTACACCTTC

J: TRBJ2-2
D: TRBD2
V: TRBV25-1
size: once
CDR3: CASSGTSGEYTGELFF
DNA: TGTGCCAGCAGTGGAACTAGCGGGGAATACACCGGGGAGCTGTTTTTT

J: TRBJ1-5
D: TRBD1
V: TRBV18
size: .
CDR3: CASSPPGQGIPQHF
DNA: TGTGCCAGCTCACCACCGGGACAGGGTATTCCCCAGCATTTT

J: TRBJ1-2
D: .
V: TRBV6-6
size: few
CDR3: CASSHNEGTPYTF
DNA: TGTGCCAGCAGTCACAATGAGGGTACTCCCTACACCTTC

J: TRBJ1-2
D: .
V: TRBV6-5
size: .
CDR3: CASSSFGVSYGYTF
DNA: TGTGCCAGCAGTTCTTTTGGCGTAAGCTATGGCTACACCTTC

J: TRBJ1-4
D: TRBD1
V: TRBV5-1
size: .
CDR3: CASSPQGPTGGNEKLFF
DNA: TGCGCCAGCAGCCCCCAAGGACCGACAGGGGGTAATGAAAAACTGTTTTTT

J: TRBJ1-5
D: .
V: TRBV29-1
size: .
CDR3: CSVGVLAGSNQPQHF
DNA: TGCAGCGTGGGGGTCCTAGCCGGATCCAATCAGCCCCAGCATTTT

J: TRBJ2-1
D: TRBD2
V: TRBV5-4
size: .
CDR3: CASSYGLAGDRREQFF
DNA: TGTGCCAGCAGTTACGGACTAGCGGGAGATCGAAGGGAGCAGTTCTTC

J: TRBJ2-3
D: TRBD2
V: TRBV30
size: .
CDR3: CAWRVGSGRMDTQYF
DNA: TGTGCCTGGAGGGTTGGAAGCGGGAGAATGGATACGCAGTATTTT